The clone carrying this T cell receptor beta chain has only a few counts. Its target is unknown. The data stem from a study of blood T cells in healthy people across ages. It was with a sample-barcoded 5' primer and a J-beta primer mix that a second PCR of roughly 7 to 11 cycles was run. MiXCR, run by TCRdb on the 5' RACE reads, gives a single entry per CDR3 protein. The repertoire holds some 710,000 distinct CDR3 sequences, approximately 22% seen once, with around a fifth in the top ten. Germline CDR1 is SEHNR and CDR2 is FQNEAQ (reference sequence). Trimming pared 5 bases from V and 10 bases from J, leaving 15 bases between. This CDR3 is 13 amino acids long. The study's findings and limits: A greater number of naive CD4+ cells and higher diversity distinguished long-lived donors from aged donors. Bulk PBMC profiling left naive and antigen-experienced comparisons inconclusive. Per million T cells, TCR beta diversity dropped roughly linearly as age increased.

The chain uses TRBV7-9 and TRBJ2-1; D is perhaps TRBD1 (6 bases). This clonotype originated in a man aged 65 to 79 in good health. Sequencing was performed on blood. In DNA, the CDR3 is TGTGCCAGCAGCGTATTTAGTACAGGGGAGCAGTTCTTC. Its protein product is CASSVFSTGEQFF.